This T cell receptor beta chain appears in the sequencing data of a study of blood T cell repertoires in COVID-19. Sequencing was performed with immunoSEQ multiplex PCR; in TCRdb, only in-frame clones are kept and a portion is missing. Here the sample spans some 20,000 clones, roughly nine tenths being singletons. This CDR3 is 14 amino acids long. Germline-derived CDR1 and CDR2 are LGHNA and YNFKEQ. V was clipped by 5 bases and J by 2 bases, with 11 bases between them. The rearrangement joins TRBV4-2 to TRBJ2-3; D is uncertain. The sequenced material came from peripheral blood. The source is a human donor in a cohort sampled during active COVID-19. CDR3 in DNA: TGTGCCAGCAGCGCCAGTACAGACACAGATACGCAGTATTTT. This sequence encodes CASSASTDTDTQYF.